The rows below give T cell receptor beta chains drawn from one sample of a study of blood T cell repertoires in COVID-19. This table comes from immunoSEQ multiplex PCR, and its TCRdb copy is limited to in-frame clones, with some not included. The sample contains hundreds of thousands of clones, approximately 88% of which appear only once. What was sequenced was peripheral blood. The receptors stem from a woman under 40 with COVID-19, enrolled during active disease. Both conserved end residues are part of each CDR3. A D gene is named only where the DNA matches it firmly. Size is stated for part of the rows, as once, few or many counts, or as a class when the clone is expanded.

abundance: NA
d_gene: NA
j_gene: TRBJ1-5
v_gene: TRBV7-8
CDR3aa: CASTHRSRRGDQPQHF
CDR3nt: TGTGCCAGCACCCATAGATCGAGACGGGGGGATCAGCCCCAGCATTTT

abundance: NA
d_gene: NA
j_gene: TRBJ2-3
v_gene: TRBV24-1
CDR3aa: CATSDWRLGRTDTQYF
CDR3nt: TGTGCCACCAGTGATTGGAGATTAGGAAGGACAGATACGCAGTATTTT

abundance: NA
d_gene: TRBD2
j_gene: TRBJ2-1
v_gene: TRBV4-2
CDR3aa: CASSHKLAGNEQFF
CDR3nt: TGTGCCAGCAGCCATAAACTAGCGGGCAATGAGCAGTTCTTC

abundance: NA
d_gene: NA
j_gene: TRBJ2-1
v_gene: TRBV11-2
CDR3aa: CASSPNQGGWQFF
CDR3nt: TGTGCCAGCAGCCCCAATCAGGGGGGATGGCAGTTCTTC

abundance: NA
d_gene: TRBD1
j_gene: TRBJ2-1
v_gene: TRBV7-9
CDR3aa: CASRTGETNNEQFF
CDR3nt: TGTGCCAGCAGGACAGGGGAAACGAACAATGAGCAGTTCTTC

abundance: NA
d_gene: TRBD2
j_gene: TRBJ2-3
v_gene: TRBV28
CDR3aa: CAIEAGGGDTQYF
CDR3nt: TGTGCCATAGAAGCGGGGGGCGGAGATACGCAGTATTTT

abundance: NA
d_gene: TRBD2
j_gene: TRBJ2-1
v_gene: TRBV30
CDR3aa: CAWSGAGALFF
CDR3nt: TGTGCCTGGAGTGGTGCGGGAGCTCTGTTCTTC

abundance: NA
d_gene: TRBD1
j_gene: TRBJ1-2
v_gene: TRBV9
CDR3aa: CASSVGDRGRRGGYTF
CDR3nt: TGTGCCAGCAGCGTCGGGGACAGGGGGCGCCGGGGTGGCTACACCTTC

abundance: NA
d_gene: NA
j_gene: TRBJ1-2
v_gene: TRBV19
CDR3aa: CASSIPGRGHGYTF
CDR3nt: TGTGCCAGTAGTATTCCGGGCAGGGGTCATGGCTACACCTTC

abundance: once
d_gene: NA
j_gene: TRBJ2-5
v_gene: TRBV5-6
CDR3aa: CASSLLTGETQYF
CDR3nt: TGTGCCAGCAGCTTGTTGACTGGGGAGACCCAGTACTTC

abundance: NA
d_gene: TRBD1
j_gene: TRBJ2-7
v_gene: TRBV10-3
CDR3aa: CAIRPDRGLDEQYF
CDR3nt: TGTGCCATCAGGCCAGACAGGGGGCTGGACGAGCAGTACTTC

abundance: NA
d_gene: TRBD1
j_gene: TRBJ1-4
v_gene: TRBV7-2
CDR3aa: CASSFRTGRNEKLFF
CDR3nt: TGTGCCAGCAGCTTCAGGACAGGACGGAATGAAAAACTGTTTTTT

abundance: NA
d_gene: TRBD1
j_gene: TRBJ2-5
v_gene: TRBV5-4
CDR3aa: CASSAGPKQGALRETQYF
CDR3nt: TGTGCCAGCAGCGCGGGACCGAAACAGGGGGCTCTACGGGAGACCCAGTACTTC

abundance: NA
d_gene: NA
j_gene: TRBJ1-2
v_gene: TRBV7-8
CDR3aa: CASSFGGRGVQYDGYTF
CDR3nt: TGTGCCAGCAGCTTCGGGGGGCGAGGCGTGCAATACGATGGCTACACCTTC

abundance: NA
d_gene: TRBD2
j_gene: TRBJ2-5
v_gene: TRBV19
CDR3aa: CASSMKGTSGSETQYF
CDR3nt: TGTGCCAGTAGTATGAAGGGGACTAGCGGGAGTGAGACCCAGTACTTC

abundance: NA
d_gene: NA
j_gene: TRBJ1-1
v_gene: TRBV29-1
CDR3aa: CSVRPQATRRNTEAFF
CDR3nt: TGCAGCGTCCGGCCTCAAGCAACTCGGAGGAACACTGAAGCTTTCTTT

abundance: NA
d_gene: NA
j_gene: TRBJ1-4
v_gene: TRBV7-8
CDR3aa: CASSLAGEENEKLFF
CDR3nt: TGTGCCAGCAGCTTAGCGGGGGAGGAGAATGAAAAACTGTTTTTT

abundance: NA
d_gene: NA
j_gene: TRBJ1-2
v_gene: TRBV4-3
CDR3aa: CASSQETGGYGYTF
CDR3nt: TGCGCCAGCAGCCAGGAGACGGGGGGATACGGCTACACCTTC

abundance: NA
d_gene: NA
j_gene: TRBJ2-6
v_gene: TRBV5-1
CDR3aa: CASSLESFFLAPGANVLTF
CDR3nt: TGCGCCAGCAGCTTGGAGAGCTTCTTCCTAGCCCCTGGGGCCAACGTCCTGACTTTC

abundance: once
d_gene: TRBD1
j_gene: TRBJ1-1
v_gene: TRBV29-1
CDR3aa: CSAGAGGNTEAFF
CDR3nt: TGCAGCGCGGGCGCAGGGGGGAACACTGAAGCTTTCTTT

abundance: once
d_gene: NA
j_gene: TRBJ2-5
v_gene: TRBV2
CDR3aa: CASSDGGRALTETQYF
CDR3nt: TGTGCCAGCAGCGATGGGGGCAGGGCGTTGACGGAGACCCAGTACTTC